This T cell receptor beta chain stems from a study of cytomegalovirus exposure and HLA in healthy donors. Study-wide points: Researchers counted 180 or so TCR beta chains as cytomegalovirus-associated.

This clone was found a few times. Its cognate antigen is unknown. Researchers ran the PCR with 60 Vbeta and 13 Jbeta primers. Repertoires were generated with immunoSEQ multiplex PCR, while TCRdb's copy carries only in-frame clones and drops some. The data contain about 110,000 clones, around 76% of them singletons. The specimen was PBMCs. The clonotype comes from a man between 18 and 35 years old in good health and CMV-seronegative.

In DNA, the CDR3 is TGTGCCAGCAGTGTACAGGGGCAAGGAAAACTGTTTTTT. As protein: CASSVQGQGKLFF. The gene calls are TRBV2 and TRBJ1-4, with 7 nucleotides matching TRBD1. Per germline, CDR1 SNHLY and CDR2 FYNNEI. This CDR3 region has 13 residues. The V and J ends lost 4 bases and 10 bases, in that order; junction bases with no gene match: 6.